This T cell receptor beta chain is from a study of blood T cell repertoires in COVID-19. Study-level background: The United States, Italy and Spain provided the acute and convalescent COVID-19 samples. T cells, B-cell-depleted T cells, or PBMCs supplied cDNA or gDNA.

Assay used: immunoSEQ multiplex PCR; TCRdb lists only in-frame clones, some missing. The sample has some 320,000 clones; under 90% are singletons. Trimming removed 6 bases from V and 6 bases from J; junction bases left unmatched: 7. Germline V lookup: CDR1 MDHEN, CDR2 SYDVKM. The CDR3 sequence is 13 residues long. The study recruited people aged about 18 to 89 years across roughly 23 US areas. Cohort placement rested on clinical history that participants reported themselves. The source material was PBMCs or T cells enriched from blood (not recorded which). The chain employs TRBV28 and TRBJ2-7; the match to TRBD2 covers 8 bases. The TCR comes from a man between 60 and 75 years old who had recovered from COVID-19. The CDR3 protein is CASSTTGGGEQYF. The CDR3, as DNA: TGTGCCAGCAGCACAACGGGGGGGGGCGAGCAGTACTTC.